The subject of this entry is one T cell receptor beta chain. Distinct nucleotide sequences in the sample also encode this CDR3. The data were obtained in a study of shared clonotypes between healthy human individuals. Study in general: Used for every donor were three CD4 naive, three CD4 memory, two CD8 naive and one CD8 memory plate.

The assay was immunoSEQ multiplex PCR, and TCRdb's table has in-frame clones only and misses some. Among roughly 2 million clones listed, about 95% were seen once. Sequencing input: naive CD4+ T cells sorted from blood. Subset noted: CD45RA+ positively selected. This TCR was sampled from a man aged 18 to 30 in good health.

This chain's CDR3 is CASSLRGADTQYF. CDR3 DNA: TGTGCCAGCAGTTTAAGGGGGGCAGATACGCAGTATTTT. V is TRBV27 and J is TRBJ2-3, with D perhaps TRBD1 or TRBD2 (6 bases each). The CDR3 has 13 amino acids. Germline-derived CDR1 and CDR2 are MNHEY and SMNVEV (reference sequence). With 2 bases removed from V and 4 bases from J, the gap between germline ends came to 7 bases.